The 5 T cell receptor beta chains below come from one sample, sequenced in a study of CD8+CD57+ T cells in acquired aplastic anemia. The TCR beta profiling, which covered VDJ combination and CDR3 sequence, was carried out using genomic DNA as the template. One entry per CDR3 protein results from TCRdb running MiXCR on the reads. This table holds hundreds of thousands of distinct CDR3 sequences, around 49% found once. By flow cytometry, patients selected for sequencing had shown an expansion of CD8+CD57+ cells. Sequencing input: sorted CD4+, CD8+, or CD8+CD57+ T cells (not recorded which) from PBMCs. Receptors were obtained from a human donor with aplastic anemia.

This clonotype was found many times. V usage is TRBV4-1 and J usage is TRBJ2-3, with 9 nucleotides matching TRBD2. Trimming removed 0 bases from V and 7 bases from J; junction bases left unmatched: 8. CDR1 MGHRA and CDR2 YSYEKL come from the germline V gene. The CDR3 is made up of 16 amino acids. This CDR3 is CASSQDWRGGANTQYF. The CDR3 DNA reads as TGCGCCAGCAGCCAAGACTGGCGCGGGGGGGCCAATACGCAGTATTTT.

This rearrangement joins TRBV25-1 to TRBJ1-1; TRBD1 aligns across 10 bases. Germline trimming cut 7 bases from V and 5 bases from J; bases unmatched to any gene: 13. This CDR3 contains 16 residues. CDR1 is MGHDK, CDR2 SYGVNS, per germline. This CDR3 is CASIKGTGVGWTEAFF. CDR3 DNA: TGTGCCAGCATCAAAGGGACAGGGGTAGGATGGACTGAAGCTTTCTTT.

This clonotype has at least ten counts. The rearrangement links TRBV2 to TRBJ1-1; no clear D. Germline V gene lookup returns CDR1 SNHLY and CDR2 FYNNEI. The V and J ends lost 6 bases and 2 bases respectively, with 16 bases between them. The CDR3 is 15 residues long. The CDR3 protein is CASSVNLGRNTEAFF. CDR3 nucleotides: TGTGCCAGCAGCGTGAATTTAGGGAGAAACACTGAAGCTTTCTTT.

V usage is TRBV4-1 and J usage is TRBJ2-3, with 12 bases identical to TRBD2. The CDR3 is made up of 16 amino acids. Germline lookup yields CDR1 MGHRA and CDR2 YSYEKL. The junction had 9 bases not matched to a gene; V was cut back by 0 bases and J by 11 bases. The CDR3 coding sequence is TGCGCCAGCAGCCAAGATCTACTAGCGGGGGGATTTGGGCAGTATTTT. Residues: CASSQDLLAGGFGQYF.

The CDR3 region has the DNA TGTGCCAGCAGCTTCGGGGACAGGGGCCATAGCGGGGAGCTGTTTTTT. This encodes CASSFGDRGHSGELFF. The chain employs TRBV7-9 and TRBJ2-2, with 10 bases identical to TRBD1. V shed 3 bases, J shed 7 bases, and the junction held 8 bases outside the gene matches. The germline CDR1 and CDR2 sequences are SEHNR and FQNEAQ (reference sequence). The CDR3 loop spans 16 amino acids.